The clone carrying this T cell receptor (beta chain) was observed a handful of times. The germline V gene encodes CDR1 LNHDA and CDR2 SQIVND (reference sequence). This CDR3 region has 16 residues. V was trimmed by 5 bases and J by 5 bases, leaving 18 bases between them. Both 60 Vbeta primers and 13 Jbeta primers went into the PCR. Profiling relied on immunoSEQ multiplex PCR, and the TCRdb table lists in-frame clones only, not all of them. Here the sample spans roughly 120,000 clones, almost 75% being singletons. These data originate in a study of cytomegalovirus exposure and HLA in healthy donors. The chain is built from TRBV19 and TRBJ2-2, with D possibly TRBD2 on 5 matching bases. The clonotype comes from a man aged 35-49 years in good health and CMV-seronegative. The material sequenced was PBMCs. The CDR3 loop is CASSPSKTGITGELFF. The CDR3 nucleotides are TGTGCCAGTAGTCCATCCAAAACCGGGATAACCGGGGAGCTGTTTTTT.